The 18 T cell receptor beta chains below were found in one sample sequenced in a study of response to subunit inactivated influenza vaccine. A single record per CDR3 protein comes from TCRdb applying MiXCR to the RT-PCR reads. Altogether roughly 460,000 distinct CDR3 sequences are present, approximately 10% being singletons, with the ten largest covering approximately 12%. The sequencing used PBMCs from blood, collected about 6 weeks after vaccination. The receptors derive from a man aged 45 to 65 who received an inactivated influenza vaccine.

The sample holds many counts of this clonotype. The V gene is TRBV10-3, the J gene TRBJ2-5; TRBD1 or TRBD2 may be the D gene (5 bases each). V gave up 2 bases and J gave up 2 bases, with 9 bases separating them. The CDR3 is made up of 14 amino acids. Germline V gene data show CDR1 as ENHRY and CDR2 as SYGVKD. CDR3 DNA: TGTGCCATCAGTGAGGGGGGATATCAAGAGACCCAGTACTTC. Its protein is CAISEGGYQETQYF.

This clonotype has just a few counts. This chain connects TRBV4-1 to TRBJ2-3; 7 bases agree with TRBD2. V dropped 4 bases and J dropped 3; count of bases not matched to a gene: 4. Germline V gene lookup returns CDR1 MGHRA and CDR2 YSYEKL. The CDR3 totals 14 residues. For the CDR3, the DNA is TGCGCCAGCAGCCCGGGGGGTCTGACAGATACGCAGTATTTT. Protein: CASSPGGLTDTQYF.

The chain is built from TRBV9 and TRBJ2-3, with TRBD2 matching 10 bases. The germline V gene has CDR1 SGDLS and CDR2 YYNGEE. The V and J ends lost 3 bases and 4 bases, in that order; junction bases with no gene match: 5. CDR3 size: 15 residues. The CDR3 DNA is TGTGCCAGCAGCGCCAGCGGGGGGGCCCCAGATACGCAGTATTTT. It translates to CASSASGGAPDTQYF.

The chain is built from TRBV7-9 and TRBJ2-1; D is possibly TRBD2 (6 bases). CDR3 length equals 14 residues. Per germline, CDR1 SEHNR and CDR2 FQNEAQ (reference sequence). With 5 bases removed from V and 8 bases from J, the gap between germline ends came to 16 bases. The CDR3 DNA follows: TGTGCCAGCAGCACAGCGGGTAGAGTGGATGAGCAGTTCTTC. This codes for CASSTAGRVDEQFF.

Worth noting for this clonotype: At one end, the junction sequence differs from germline, possibly due to a read error. The chain links TRBV5-1 to TRBJ2-6; tentatively, D is TRBD1 or TRBD2 (5 bases each). From germline, CDR1 is SGHRS and CDR2 YFSETQ. The CDR3 length is 15 residues. The DNA for the CDR3 is TGCGCCAGCACCTTGGGGACCTCTGGGGCCAACGTCCTGACTTTC. Amino acids: CASTLGTSGANVLTF.

This clonotype was observed many times. The genes are TRBV20-1 and TRBJ2-7; 8 positions match TRBD2. Germline V CDR1 and CDR2: DFQATT, SNEGSKA (reference sequence). CDR3 length: 14 amino acids. V lost 6 bases, J lost 1 base, and 8 bases stayed unmatched. Here the CDR3 DNA reads TGCAGTGCCAAATCTAGCGGGTATTCCTACGAGCAGTACTTC. Amino acid sequence: CSAKSSGYSYEQYF.

CDR3 sequence: CASSEDASGTLLTDTQYF. The CDR3 DNA sequence: TGTGCCAGCAGTGAAGACGCTAGCGGGACCCTTTTGACAGATACGCAGTATTTT. The J gene is TRBJ2-3, the V gene TRBV2, with 9 bases that match TRBD2. The CDR3 runs to 18 residues. Germline values: CDR1 SNHLY, CDR2 FYNNEI. V shed 1 base, J shed 3 bases, and the junction held 11 bases outside the gene matches.

The J gene is TRBJ2-1, the V gene TRBV12-3 or TRBV12-4; 14 positions agree with TRBD2. Losses at the gene ends were 6 bases for V and 4 bases for J; bases not matched to a gene: 14. CDR3 size: 19 residues. CDR3 coding DNA: TGTGCCAGCAGCTTACAGGGTGGACTAGCGGGAGGCGGGTACAATGAGCAGTTCTTC. Its translation: CASSLQGGLAGGGYNEQFF.

V and J are TRBV5-1 and TRBJ2-3, with 7 positions matching TRBD1. CDR1 SGHRS and CDR2 YFSETQ come from the germline V gene. Losses at the gene ends were 4 bases for V and 1 base for J; bases not matched to a gene: 9. CDR3 length: 16 amino acids. As DNA, the CDR3 is TGCGCCAGCAGCCCTAGTCCCGGGACAGGCACAGATACGCAGTATTTT. Its translation is CASSPSPGTGTDTQYF.

In its sample, this clonotype was seen many times. This chain uses TRBV7-6 with TRBJ2-1; 7 nucleotides agree with TRBD2. The CDR3 covers 14 residues. Germline CDR1 SGHVS, CDR2 FNYEAQ. Losses at the gene ends were 0 bases for V and 8 bases for J; bases not matched to a gene: 4. The CDR3 loop is CASSLAVSGHEQFF. Written as DNA, the CDR3 is TGTGCCAGCAGCTTAGCCGTTAGCGGGCATGAGCAGTTCTTC.

This rearrangement joins TRBV3-1 to TRBJ2-7; a weak D match, TRBD2 (6 bases). Trimming took off 0 bases at V and 3 bases at J, with 15 bases between the two ends. The CDR3 covers 16 residues. The germline V gene encodes CDR1 LGHDT and CDR2 YNNKEL (reference sequence). The CDR3 is CASSQDVWRGSYEQYF. The CDR3, as DNA: TGTGCCAGCAGCCAAGATGTCTGGAGGGGAAGCTACGAGCAGTACTTC.

This clonotype was observed at least ten times. The chain links TRBV20-1 to TRBJ2-3; D gene uncertain. The V end was cut by 1 base, the J end by 5 bases, with 4 bases between. The CDR3 runs 11 residues. CDR1 and CDR2 (germline): DFQATT, SNEGSKA (reference sequence). CDR3 sequence (DNA): TGCAGTGCTAGAGTGAGAGATACGCAGTATTTT. This codes for CSARVRDTQYF.

This clonotype was detected only a few times. The rearrangement links TRBV6-1 to TRBJ1-5; D is possibly TRBD1 (6 bases). CDR3 length: 16 residues. V lost 6 bases and J 0 bases, leaving 15 bases between the germline ends. CDR1 and CDR2 from the germline V gene are MNHNS and SASEGT. In nucleotides, the CDR3 is TGTGCCAGCAGCAGGGACGGAGGGGGTAGCAATCAGCCCCAGCATTTT. This translates into CASSRDGGGSNQPQHF.

The chain employs TRBV2 and TRBJ1-4; 7 bases match TRBD1. The CDR3 length is 14 residues. Per germline, CDR1 SNHLY and CDR2 FYNNEI. Trimming at V came to 4 bases and at J to 8 bases, leaving 7 bases not matched to a gene. The CDR3 spells CASSGRQGLEKLFF. The CDR3 DNA is TGTGCCAGCAGTGGTAGACAGGGTTTGGAAAAACTGTTTTTT.

This clonotype was found many times. This sequence joins TRBV20-1 and TRBJ2-3, with 7 nucleotides matching TRBD2. The ends lost 3 bases at V and 0 bases at J; junction bases unmatched: 12. The CDR3 is 17 residues long. Germline CDR1 reads DFQATT; CDR2 reads SNEGSKA (reference sequence). CDR3 in DNA: TGCAGTGCTAGTCCGACCGATTCTAGCGGTAGCACAGATACGCAGTATTTT. It translates to CSASPTDSSGSTDTQYF.

This clonotype occurred a few times. The chain links TRBV7-8 to TRBJ1-2; 7 nucleotides align to TRBD1. The CDR3 runs to 14 residues. CDR1 is SGHVS, CDR2 FQNEAQ, per germline. With V trimmed by 2 bases and J by 6 bases, 6 bases remained unmatched. The CDR3 here is CASSLLAGGHGYTF. CDR3 DNA sequence: TGTGCCAGCAGCTTATTGGCAGGGGGACATGGCTACACCTTC.

This clonotype was picked up a small number of times. V and J are TRBV7-2 and TRBJ2-7; the D gene is possibly TRBD2 (6 bases). The V end lost 2 bases, the J end lost 5 bases, and 13 bases lay between the germline ends. Germline V CDR1 and CDR2: SGHTA, FQGNSA. The CDR3 has 14 amino acids. The CDR3 bases are TGTGCCAGCAGCTTAACTGGAGGGCGCGACGAGCAGTACTTC. Protein product: CASSLTGGRDEQYF.

This clonotype was seen more than once but under ten times. This chain joins TRBV12-3 or TRBV12-4 and TRBJ1-4; D uncertain. This CDR3 has 16 amino acids. Trimming left V 7 bases short and J 3 bases short, with 18 bases between. The CDR3 DNA follows: TGTGCCAGCACCCCCTGGGAATGGCAGGCTAATGAAAAACTGTTTTTT. Residues: CASTPWEWQANEKLFF.